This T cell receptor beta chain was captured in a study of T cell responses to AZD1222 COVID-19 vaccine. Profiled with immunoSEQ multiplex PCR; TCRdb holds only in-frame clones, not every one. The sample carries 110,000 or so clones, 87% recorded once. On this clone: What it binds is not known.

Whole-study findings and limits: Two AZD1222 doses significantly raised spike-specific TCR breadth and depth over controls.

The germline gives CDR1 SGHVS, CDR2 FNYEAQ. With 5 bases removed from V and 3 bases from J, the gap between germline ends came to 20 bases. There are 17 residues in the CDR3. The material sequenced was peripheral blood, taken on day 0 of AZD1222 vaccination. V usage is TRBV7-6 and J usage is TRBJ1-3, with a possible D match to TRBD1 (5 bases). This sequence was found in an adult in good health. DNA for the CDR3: TGTGCCAGCAGCCTTATTTTATCCCGGGACCGTGGAAACACCATATATTTT. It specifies CASSLILSRDRGNTIYF.